Following are 13 T cell receptor beta chains from one sample sequenced in a study of CXCR3-negative and CXCR3-positive naive CD8 T cells (dated by TCRdb to between 2018 and 2020). Sequenced using a NextSeq 550. The Human TCR Profiling Kit (MiLaboratory) was used to prepare UMI-labeled 5' RACE TRB cDNA libraries. After TCRdb reprocessed the reads, each CDR3 protein sequence was kept as one row, without DNA. This sample's records show over 70,000 distinct CDR3 sequences. The top ten clones comprise around 1.7% of the sample. The sequencing sample was made of naive CXCR3- CD8+ T cells from blood. The cell subset or site label for this specimen denotes: CD45RO-CCR7+CD27+CD95- naive CD8+ T cells lacking CXCR3 (TNR3-). The source of these receptors is a human donor in good health. Some clones in this sample may be carry-over from other donors' samples.

CDR3 region: CASSESLRNYGYTF. The V call is TRBV10-2, the J call TRBJ1-2. This CDR3 region has 14 residues. Germline CDR1 and CDR2: WSHSY and SAAADI.

The V call is TRBV29-1, the J call TRBJ2-1. Germline CDR1 SQVTM, CDR2 ANQGSEA. The CDR3 covers 14 residues. CDR3 loop: CSVDHSSSYNEQFF.

The V gene is TRBV7-9, the J gene TRBJ2-1; TCRdb indicates TRBD2, and absent DNA this call remains unverified. The germline CDR1 and CDR2 sequences are SEHNR and FQNEAQ (reference sequence). The CDR3 totals 15 residues. The CDR3 loop is CASRSGTGSYNEQFF.

The V gene is TRBV6-2 or TRBV6-3, the J gene TRBJ2-2; as DNA is missing, the TRBD1 call by TCRdb cannot be tested. The length of the CDR3 is 14 residues. The germline V gene encodes CDR1 MNHEY and CDR2 SVGEGT. CDR3 region: CASSSGQATGELFF.

The chain couples TRBV2 to TRBJ1-1; TCRdb proposes TRBD1, but this gene call is untestable without DNA. The germline V gene encodes CDR1 SNHLY and CDR2 FYNNEI. CDR3 length: 14 residues. The CDR3 region is CASSEFPGSNEAFF.

The V call is TRBV6-4, the J call TRBJ2-7; checking the TCRdb D call of TRBD1 is not possible without DNA. CDR1 is MRHNA and CDR2 is SNTAGT in the germline V gene. This CDR3 is 17 amino acids long. The CDR3 is CATYRPATDPGDYEQYF.

The CDR3 sequence is CATSDSAYNEQFF. V gene TRBV24-1 combines with J gene TRBJ2-1. Germline V CDR1 and CDR2: KGHDR, SFDVKD. CDR3 length: 13 residues.

This chain joins TRBV7-2 and TRBJ2-7. The CDR3 is 14 residues long. Germline V gene sequence: CDR1 SGHTA, CDR2 FQGNSA. CDR3 amino acids: CASRPVSSSYEQYF. Filled out from reference TRBV7-2 and TRBJ2-7, the complete variable domain reads GAGVSQSPSNKVTEKGKDVELRCDPISGHTALYWYRQSLGQGLEFLIYFQGNSAPDKSGLPSDRFSAERTGGSVSTLTIQRTQQEDSAVYLCASRPVSSSYEQYFGPGTRLTVT.

The rearrangement links TRBV7-3 to TRBJ2-1; TCRdb proposes TRBD2, but this gene call is untestable without DNA. The CDR3 loop spans 15 amino acids. CDR1 and CDR2 (germline): SGHTA, FQGTGA. CDR3 amino acids: CASSSGLAGFNEQFF.

J is TRBJ1-1 and V is TRBV12-3 or TRBV12-4; TCRdb's D call of TRBD1 is untestable without DNA. The CDR3 loop spans 12 amino acids. CDR3 region: CASSSSGSEAFF.

The genes are TRBV5-6 and TRBJ2-6; the D gene TCRdb calls, TRBD2, cannot be checked with no DNA. The CDR3 consists of 13 residues. Germline CDR1 SGHDT, CDR2 YYEEEE. The CDR3: CASTGPGANVLTF.

V and J are TRBV20-1 and TRBJ2-1; the D call from TCRdb, TRBD2, cannot be confirmed without DNA. CDR1 is DFQATT and CDR2 is SNEGSKA in the germline V gene (reference sequence). The CDR3 loop spans 14 amino acids. This CDR3 is CSASRPAGSNEQFF.

CDR3 in amino acids: CSVPMGGEQYF. The V and J genes are TRBV29-1 and TRBJ2-7; lacking DNA, the TRBD1 call made by TCRdb goes unchecked. This CDR3 is built from 11 residues. Germline CDR1 reads SQVTM; CDR2 reads ANQGSEA.